The 17 T cell receptor beta chains reported below all come from one sample, sequenced in a study of CD8 T cells in Susac syndrome (dated by TCRdb to 2018 to 2020). The library was prepared using the immunoSEQ multiplex PCR assay. RNA was extracted using the RNeasy kit, and about 0.5 to 1 ug of the RNA was reverse transcribed with random hexamers. The raw public data were reprocessed by TCRdb itself: fastp quality trimming at Q25, MiXCR clonotype calling, in-frame beta chains only. When rows share a CDR3 protein, they turn into one entry using the most common DNA and genes. The sample yields some 65,000 distinct CDR3 sequences; around 96% were counted once. The ten biggest clones cover around 0.6% of the sample. The sequencing input was CD8+ T cells from PBMCs. Every receptor here comes from a human donor with multiple sclerosis.

Details on this clonotype: One end of the junction does not line up with germline, which may come from a read error. V is TRBV29-1 and J is TRBJ2-1; D not certain. The CDR3 extends over 10 amino acids. Germline lookup yields CDR1 SQVTM and CDR2 ANQGSEA. As DNA, the CDR3 is TGCAGCGCTGAAGAAAATGAGCAGTTCTTC. Protein: CSAEENEQFF.

This chain links TRBV29-1 with TRBJ1-5; D perhaps matches TRBD1 (6 bases). CDR1 and CDR2 (germline): SQVTM, ANQGSEA. V dropped 6 bases and J dropped 3 bases, with 12 bases sitting between them. CDR3 length: 13 amino acids. The CDR3 is CSVRGQNNQPQHF. The CDR3 DNA reads as TGCAGCGTCCGGGGACAAAACAATCAGCCCCAGCATTTT.

The chain carries TRBV29-1 and TRBJ2-7; the match to TRBD2 covers 11 bases. The CDR3 covers 15 residues. The germline V gene encodes CDR1 SQVTM and CDR2 ANQGSEA. With V trimmed by 0 bases and J by 3 bases, 4 bases remained unmatched. The CDR3 DNA sequence: TGCAGCGTTGAAGAACTAGCGGGAGACAGCTACGAGCAGTACTTC. Translated: CSVEELAGDSYEQYF.

V gene TRBV27 combines with J gene TRBJ2-7; possible D gene TRBD1, 5 bases. The CDR3 contains 13 residues. The V gene lost 3 bases and the J gene lost 3 bases, with 9 bases spanning the gap. Per germline, CDR1 MNHEY and CDR2 SMNVEV (reference sequence). CDR3: CASSFGRDYEQYF. In DNA form, the CDR3 reads TGTGCCAGCAGTTTTGGCAGGGACTACGAGCAGTACTTC.

The rearrangement links TRBV7-9 to TRBJ2-7; 8 bases map to TRBD2. CDR3 length: 12 residues. Germline CDR1 is SEHNR and CDR2 is FQNEAQ (reference sequence). CDR3 residues: CAALGGAYEQYF. The CDR3, as DNA: TGTGCGGCGCTCGGGGGGGCCTACGAGCAGTACTTC.

J is TRBJ2-7 and V is TRBV20-1; D could derive from TRBD1 or TRBD2 (5 bases each). Trimming stripped 3 bases from V and 2 bases from J, with 20 bases between. The CDR3 is 16 residues long. Germline CDR1 is DFQATT and CDR2 is SNEGSKA (reference sequence). Here the CDR3 reads CSARTFGTLSPYEQYF. CDR3 nucleotides: TGCAGTGCTAGGACCTTTGGGACCCTAAGCCCCTACGAGCAGTACTTC.

The J gene is TRBJ1-1, the V gene TRBV28, with D possibly TRBD1 on 5 matching bases. Germline V gene lookup returns CDR1 MDHEN and CDR2 SYDVKM. Trimming took off 2 bases at V and 1 base at J, with 8 bases between the two ends. The CDR3 is 14 residues long. The CDR3, as DNA: TGTGCCAGCAGTTTAACGGGGGAGAACACTGAAGCTTTCTTT. Encoded protein: CASSLTGENTEAFF.

The J gene is TRBJ1-1, the V gene TRBV6-1; tentatively, D is TRBD1 (5 bases). The CDR3 is 13 amino acids. Trimming stripped 3 bases from V and 1 base from J, with 6 bases between. From germline, CDR1 is MNHNS and CDR2 SASEGT. CDR3 amino acids: CASSDRENTEAFF. The CDR3 nucleotides are TGTGCCAGCAGTGACAGGGAGAACACTGAAGCTTTCTTT.

This chain uses TRBV4-1 with TRBJ2-1; TRBD2 might be the D (5 bases). The V and J ends lost 5 bases and 1 base respectively, with 12 bases between them. CDR3 length: 15 residues. The germline CDR1 and CDR2 sequences are MGHRA and YSYEKL. The CDR3 coding sequence is TGCGCCAGCAGCACGGGGTTTTGGTCCTACAATGAGCAGTTCTTC. Its translation: CASSTGFWSYNEQFF.

The rearrangement joins TRBV3-1 to TRBJ1-5; D perhaps matches TRBD1 (6 bases). CDR3 length: 16 residues. Germline assignment: CDR1 LGHDT and CDR2 YNNKEL (reference sequence). Trimming cost V 3 bases and J 2 bases, with 14 bases left between them. The CDR3 protein is CASSQMYREGNQPQHF. CDR3 nucleotides: TGTGCCAGCAGCCAGATGTACAGGGAAGGCAATCAGCCCCAGCATTTT.

The chain couples TRBV9 to TRBJ1-1; 8 nucleotides align to TRBD1. Germline values: CDR1 SGDLS, CDR2 YYNGEE. The V segment lost 3 bases and the J segment 0 bases; nucleotides outside the gene matches: 7. The length of the CDR3 is 16 residues. CDR3 nucleotides: TGTGCCAGCAGCGGGGGACAGGAGAGCATGAACACTGAAGCTTTCTTT. It codes for CASSGGQESMNTEAFF.

The chain is built from TRBV20-1 and TRBJ2-1; 15 positions match TRBD2. Germline assignment: CDR1 DFQATT and CDR2 SNEGSKA (reference sequence). The CDR3 is 15 amino acids. V was clipped by 7 bases and J by 7 bases; unmatched bases: 8. CDR3 nucleotides: TGCAGTGAAGGGACTAGCGGGAGGCTTGGGAATGAGCAGTTCTTC. It translates to CSEGTSGRLGNEQFF.

The count of this clonotype is one. V usage is TRBV19 and J usage is TRBJ2-7; TRBD1 matches at 7 bases. The CDR3 is 15 amino acids. Germline assignment: CDR1 LNHDA and CDR2 SQIVND (reference sequence). Trimming took 6 bases from V and 0 from J; bases not matched to a gene: 8. In nucleotides, the CDR3 is TGTGCCAGTAGCGAGGACAGGTCCCTCTCCTACGAGCAGTACTTC. It translates to CASSEDRSLSYEQYF.

The rearrangement links TRBV12-3 or TRBV12-4 to TRBJ2-7; the match to TRBD2 covers 8 bases. V gave up 6 bases and J gave up 2 bases; unmatched junction bases: 9. The CDR3 consists of 15 residues. The CDR3 DNA is TGTGCCAGCAGCCTAGGGAGTAGCGGGACCTACGAGCAGTACTTC. Its protein is CASSLGSSGTYEQYF.

The chain is built from TRBV20-1 and TRBJ2-7; D remains ambiguous. Trimming stripped 0 bases from V and 3 bases from J, with 3 bases between. The CDR3 is 11 amino acids. In germline, CDR1 is DFQATT, CDR2 SNEGSKA (reference sequence). The CDR3 DNA reads TGCAGTGCTAGAGATGACTACGAGCAGTACTTC. Its protein product is CSARDDYEQYF.

The genes are TRBV2 and TRBJ2-7; no firm D call. CDR3 length: 11 amino acids. Between the trimmed V and J ends, which lost 4 bases and 4 bases, there was a span of 5 bases. The germline V gene has CDR1 SNHLY and CDR2 FYNNEI. This CDR3 is CASSVEYEQYF. DNA of the CDR3: TGTGCCAGCAGTGTTGAGTACGAGCAGTACTTC.

The chain couples TRBV20-1 to TRBJ1-5; 9 bases match TRBD1. This CDR3 region has 14 residues. V lost 5 bases and J lost 7; bases outside the gene matches: 9. Looked up from germline, CDR1 is DFQATT and CDR2 is SNEGSKA (reference sequence). The CDR3 nucleotides are TGCAGTGCTCTAGACAGGGGGGGAGAACAGCCCCAGCATTTT. Its translation: CSALDRGGEQPQHF.